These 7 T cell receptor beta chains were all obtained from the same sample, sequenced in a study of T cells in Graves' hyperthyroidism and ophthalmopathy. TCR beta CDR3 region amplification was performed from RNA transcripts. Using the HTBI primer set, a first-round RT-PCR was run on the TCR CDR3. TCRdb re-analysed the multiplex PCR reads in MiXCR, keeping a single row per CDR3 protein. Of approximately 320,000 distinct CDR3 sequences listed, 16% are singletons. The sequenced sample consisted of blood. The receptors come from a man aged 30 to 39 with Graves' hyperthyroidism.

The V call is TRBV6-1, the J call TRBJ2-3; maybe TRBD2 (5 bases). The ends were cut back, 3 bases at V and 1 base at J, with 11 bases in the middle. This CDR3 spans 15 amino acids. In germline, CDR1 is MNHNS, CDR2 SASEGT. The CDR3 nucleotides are TGTGCCAGCAGTGACGGTGAGGGAGGCACAGATACGCAGTATTTT. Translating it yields CASSDGEGGTDTQYF.

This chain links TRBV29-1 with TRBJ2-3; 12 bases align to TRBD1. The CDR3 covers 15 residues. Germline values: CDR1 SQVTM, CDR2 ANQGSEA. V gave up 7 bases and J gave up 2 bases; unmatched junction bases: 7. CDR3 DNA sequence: TGCAGCGGGACCCCGGGACAGGGGGCCACAGATACGCAGTATTTT. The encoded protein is CSGTPGQGATDTQYF.

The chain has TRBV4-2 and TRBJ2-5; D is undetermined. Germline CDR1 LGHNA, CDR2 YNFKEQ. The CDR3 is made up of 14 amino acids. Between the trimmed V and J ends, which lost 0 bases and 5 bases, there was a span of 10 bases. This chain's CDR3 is CASSQEKVGETQYF. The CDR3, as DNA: TGTGCCAGCAGCCAAGAAAAGGTGGGGGAGACCCAGTACTTC.

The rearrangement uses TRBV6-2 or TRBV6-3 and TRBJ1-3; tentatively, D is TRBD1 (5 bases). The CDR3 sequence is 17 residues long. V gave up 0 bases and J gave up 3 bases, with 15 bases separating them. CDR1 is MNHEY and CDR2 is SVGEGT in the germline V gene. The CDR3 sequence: CASSYSIGTLVGNTIYF. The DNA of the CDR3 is TGTGCCAGCAGTTACTCGATTGGGACTTTGGTTGGAAACACCATATATTTT.

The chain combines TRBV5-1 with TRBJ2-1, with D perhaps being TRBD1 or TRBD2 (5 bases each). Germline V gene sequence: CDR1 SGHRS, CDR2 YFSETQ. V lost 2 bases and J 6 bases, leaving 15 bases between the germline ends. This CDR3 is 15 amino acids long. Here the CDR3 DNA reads TGCGCCAGCAGCTTCTCTCGGGGCTTCGGCAATGAGCAGTTCTTC. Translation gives CASSFSRGFGNEQFF.

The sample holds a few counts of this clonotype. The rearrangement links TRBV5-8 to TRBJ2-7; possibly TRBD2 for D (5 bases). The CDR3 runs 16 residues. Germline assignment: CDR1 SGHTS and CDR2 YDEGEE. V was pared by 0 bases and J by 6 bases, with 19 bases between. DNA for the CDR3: TGTGCCAGCAGCTTGGATATCCGGGCTACTCGGGGCGAGCAGTACTTC. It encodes CASSLDIRATRGEQYF.

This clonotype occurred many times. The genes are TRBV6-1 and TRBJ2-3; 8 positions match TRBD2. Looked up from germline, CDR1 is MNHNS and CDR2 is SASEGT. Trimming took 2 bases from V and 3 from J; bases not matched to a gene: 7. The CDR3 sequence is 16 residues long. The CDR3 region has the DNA TGTGCCAGCAGTGAATATTGGGGACTAGATACAGATACGCAGTATTTT. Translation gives CASSEYWGLDTDTQYF.